This TCR beta chain comes out of a study of blood T cell repertoires in COVID-19. Looking at the study overall: Material from acute and convalescent COVID-19 was sourced from the United States, Italy and Spain.

As processed by the authors: By means of reference gene primer amplification, nucleated cell counts were estimated. Sequencing was performed with immunoSEQ multiplex PCR; in TCRdb, only in-frame clones are kept and a portion is missing. The V and J calls and clone size are taken from that table; D and trimming were inferred from the DNA. The top ten clones hold about 11% of a sample with under 350,000 clones, around 85% of them seen once. V lost 4 bases to trimming and J lost 3 bases; unmatched junction nucleotides: 14. The CDR3 totals 18 residues. Germline assignment: CDR1 SGHRS and CDR2 YFSETQ. V and J are TRBV5-1 and TRBJ2-2; 8 nucleotides agree with TRBD2. The source is a woman aged 70-85 years with acute or convalescent COVID-19. Input material: peripheral blood. The CDR3 sequence: CASSPRPYGGADTGELFF. CDR3 DNA: TGCGCCAGCAGCCCGAGGCCTTACGGGGGGGCGGACACCGGGGAGCTGTTTTTT.